This entry concerns a single T cell receptor beta chain. Trimming removed 2 bases from V and 6 bases from J, with 9 bases in between. The CDR3 is made up of 13 amino acids. Per germline, CDR1 SGDLS and CDR2 YYNGEE. The data were obtained in a study of T cells after yellow fever vaccination. TCRdb itself ran the 5' RACE reads through MiXCR, one entry per CDR3 protein. The sample contains 120,000 or so distinct CDR3 sequences, approximately 16% of which appear only once. The sequenced sample was CD8+ T cells sorted from PBMCs, obtained 5 days after the yellow fever booster vaccination. The TCR originated in a man aged 18 to 29 who received the YFV17D yellow fever vaccine. This chain uses TRBV9 with TRBJ2-1; no firm D call. In DNA form, the CDR3 reads TGTGCCAGCAGCGTGTCATCTAGCAATGAGCAGTTCTTC. Protein: CASSVSSSNEQFF.